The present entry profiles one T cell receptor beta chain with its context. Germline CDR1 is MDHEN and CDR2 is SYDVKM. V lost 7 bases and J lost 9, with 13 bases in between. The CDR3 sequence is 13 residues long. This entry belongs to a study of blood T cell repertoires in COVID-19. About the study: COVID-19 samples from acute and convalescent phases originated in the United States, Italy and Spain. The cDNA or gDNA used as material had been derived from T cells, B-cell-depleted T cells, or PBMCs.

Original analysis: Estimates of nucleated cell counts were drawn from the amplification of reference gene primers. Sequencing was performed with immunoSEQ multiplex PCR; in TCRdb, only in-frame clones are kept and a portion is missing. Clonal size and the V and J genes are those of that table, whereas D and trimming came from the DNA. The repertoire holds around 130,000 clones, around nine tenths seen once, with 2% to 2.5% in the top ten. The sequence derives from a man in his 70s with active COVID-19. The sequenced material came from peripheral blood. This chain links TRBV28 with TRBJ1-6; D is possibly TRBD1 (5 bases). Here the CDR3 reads CASTPREGSPLHF. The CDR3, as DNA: TGTGCCAGCACCCCCAGGGAAGGTTCACCCCTCCACTTT.